The sequence of this T cell receptor (beta chain) was determined in a study of T-cell memory formation after mild COVID-19. The CDR3 is made up of 14 amino acids. Trimming removed 0 bases from V and 7 bases from J, with 12 bases in between. CDR1 is LGHDT, CDR2 YNNKEL, per germline (reference sequence). Via MiXCR, TCRdb re-called the 5' RACE reads, giving one row per CDR3 protein. The repertoire holds a few hundred thousand distinct CDR3 sequences, under 25% seen once, with roughly 21% in the top ten. The TCR was taken from a man in his late teens or twenties who had mild COVID-19 (a few samples of this study predate the infection). Cell type and time point are not known. Material: PBMCs or a T cell subset sorted from them (not recorded which). The chain joins TRBV3-1 to TRBJ1-2, with D possibly TRBD1 on 5 matching bases. CDR3 coding DNA: TGTGCCAGCAGCCAAGAGGGGCAGGGAGGTGGCTACACCTTC. This translates into CASSQEGQGGGYTF.